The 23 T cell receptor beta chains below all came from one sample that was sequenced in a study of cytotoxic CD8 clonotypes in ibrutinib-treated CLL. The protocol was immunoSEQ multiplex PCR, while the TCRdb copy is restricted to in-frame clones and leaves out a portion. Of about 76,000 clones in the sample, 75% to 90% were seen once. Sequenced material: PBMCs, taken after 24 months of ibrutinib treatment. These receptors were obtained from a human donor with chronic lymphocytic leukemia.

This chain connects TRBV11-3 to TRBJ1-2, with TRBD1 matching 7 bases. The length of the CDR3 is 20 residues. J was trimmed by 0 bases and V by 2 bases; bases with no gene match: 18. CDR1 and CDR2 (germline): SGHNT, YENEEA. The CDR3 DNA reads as TGTGCCAGCAGCTTAAATGCGGGGTGGGGACAGCCACTACCTAACTATGGCTACACCTTC. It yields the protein CASSLNAGWGQPLPNYGYTF. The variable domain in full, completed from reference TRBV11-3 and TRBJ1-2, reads EAGVVQSPRYKIIEKKQPVAFWCNPISGHNTLYWYLQNLGQGPELLIRYENEEAVDDSQLPKDRFSAERLKGVDSTLKIQPAELGDSAVYLCASSLNAGWGQPLPNYGYTFGSGTRLTVV.

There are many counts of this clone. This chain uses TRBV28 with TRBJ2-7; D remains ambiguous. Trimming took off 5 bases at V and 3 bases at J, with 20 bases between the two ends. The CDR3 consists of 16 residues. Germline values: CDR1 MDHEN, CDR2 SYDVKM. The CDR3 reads CASSPPPPGRFYEQYF. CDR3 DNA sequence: TGTGCCAGCAGTCCGCCCCCTCCGGGCCGGTTCTACGAGCAGTACTTC.

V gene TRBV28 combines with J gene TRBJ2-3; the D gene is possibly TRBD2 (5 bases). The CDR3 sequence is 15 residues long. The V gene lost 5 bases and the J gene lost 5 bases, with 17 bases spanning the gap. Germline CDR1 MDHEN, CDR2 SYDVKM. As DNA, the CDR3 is TGTGCCAGCAGTCCTTCGGGCGGGCCCGGAGATACGCAGTATTTT. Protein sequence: CASSPSGGPGDTQYF.

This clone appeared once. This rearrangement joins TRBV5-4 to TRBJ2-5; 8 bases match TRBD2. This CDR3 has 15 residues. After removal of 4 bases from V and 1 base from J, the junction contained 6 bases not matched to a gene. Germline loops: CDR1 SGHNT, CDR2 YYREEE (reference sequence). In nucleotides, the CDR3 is TGTGCCAGCAGCCCCAGCGGGAGCTCCCAAGAGACCCAGTACTTC. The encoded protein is CASSPSGSSQETQYF.

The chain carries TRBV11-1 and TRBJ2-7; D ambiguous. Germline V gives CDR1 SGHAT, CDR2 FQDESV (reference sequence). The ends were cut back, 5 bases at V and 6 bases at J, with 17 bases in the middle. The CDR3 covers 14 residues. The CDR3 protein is CASSPGPGTPEQYF. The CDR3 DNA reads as TGTGCCAGCAGCCCTGGACCCGGAACCCCCGAGCAGTACTTC.

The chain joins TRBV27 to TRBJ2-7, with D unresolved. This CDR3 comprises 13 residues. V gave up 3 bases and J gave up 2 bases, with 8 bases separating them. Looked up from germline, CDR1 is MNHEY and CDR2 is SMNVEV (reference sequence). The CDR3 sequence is CASSFRGPYEQYF. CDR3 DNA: TGTGCCAGCAGTTTCCGCGGACCCTACGAGCAGTACTTC.

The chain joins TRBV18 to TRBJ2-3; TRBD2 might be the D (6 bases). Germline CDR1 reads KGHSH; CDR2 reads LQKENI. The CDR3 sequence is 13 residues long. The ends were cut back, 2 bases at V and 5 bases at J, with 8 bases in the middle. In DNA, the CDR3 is TGTGCCAGCTCACCAGGGACTCGAGATACGCAGTATTTT. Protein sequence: CASSPGTRDTQYF.

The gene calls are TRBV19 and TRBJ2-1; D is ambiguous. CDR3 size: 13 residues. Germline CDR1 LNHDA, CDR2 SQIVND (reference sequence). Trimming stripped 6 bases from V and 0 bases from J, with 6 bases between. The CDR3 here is CASSTFSYNEQFF. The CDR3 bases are TGTGCCAGTAGCACGTTCTCCTACAATGAGCAGTTCTTC.

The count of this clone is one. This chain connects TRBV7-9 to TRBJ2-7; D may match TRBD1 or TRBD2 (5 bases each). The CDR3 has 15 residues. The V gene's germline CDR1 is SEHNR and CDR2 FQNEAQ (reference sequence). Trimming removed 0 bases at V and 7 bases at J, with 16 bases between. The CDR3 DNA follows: TGTGCCAGCAGCTTAGCTCAGGTGGGGCCGGGGGAGCAGTACTTC. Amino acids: CASSLAQVGPGEQYF.

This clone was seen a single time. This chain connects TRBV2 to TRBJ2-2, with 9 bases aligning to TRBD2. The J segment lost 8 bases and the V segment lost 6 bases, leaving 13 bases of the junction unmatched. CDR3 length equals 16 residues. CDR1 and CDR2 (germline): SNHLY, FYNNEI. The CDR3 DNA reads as TGTGCCAGCAGCTTCCGGAGGGCTAGCGGGAAGGGGGAGCTGTTTTTT. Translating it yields CASSFRRASGKGELFF. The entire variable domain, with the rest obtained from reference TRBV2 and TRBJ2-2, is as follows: EPEVTQTPSHQVTQMGQEVILRCVPISNHLYFYWYRQILGQKVEFLVSFYNNEISEKSEIFDDQFSVERPDGSNFTLKIRSTKLEDSAMYFCASSFRRASGKGELFFGEGSRLTVL.

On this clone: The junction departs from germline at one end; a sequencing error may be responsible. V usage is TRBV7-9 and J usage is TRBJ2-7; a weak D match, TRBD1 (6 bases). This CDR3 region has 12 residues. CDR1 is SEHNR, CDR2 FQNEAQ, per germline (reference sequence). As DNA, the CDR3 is TGTGCCAGCAGCTTCGAAGGGACACCTTGGGCCTTC. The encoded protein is CASSFEGTPWAF.

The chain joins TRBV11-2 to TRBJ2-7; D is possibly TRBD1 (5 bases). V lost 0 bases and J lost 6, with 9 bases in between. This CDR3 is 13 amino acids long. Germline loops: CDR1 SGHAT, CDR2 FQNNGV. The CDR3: CASSLDGTGEQYF. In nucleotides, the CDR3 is TGTGCCAGCAGCTTAGATGGAACAGGCGAGCAGTACTTC. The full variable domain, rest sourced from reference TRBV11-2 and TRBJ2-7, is EAGVAQSPRYKIIEKRQSVAFWCNPISGHATLYWYQQILGQGPKLLIQFQNNGVVDDSQLPKDRFSAERLKGVDSTLKIQPAKLEDSAVYLCASSLDGTGEQYFGPGTRLTVT.

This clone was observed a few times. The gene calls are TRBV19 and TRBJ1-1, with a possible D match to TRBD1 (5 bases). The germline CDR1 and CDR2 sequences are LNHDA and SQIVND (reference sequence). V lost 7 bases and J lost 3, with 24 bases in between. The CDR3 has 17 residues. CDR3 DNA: TGTGCCAGTAACCTAGGAAGGGGAAGGTATGAGGACACTGAAGCTTTCTTT. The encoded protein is CASNLGRGRYEDTEAFF.

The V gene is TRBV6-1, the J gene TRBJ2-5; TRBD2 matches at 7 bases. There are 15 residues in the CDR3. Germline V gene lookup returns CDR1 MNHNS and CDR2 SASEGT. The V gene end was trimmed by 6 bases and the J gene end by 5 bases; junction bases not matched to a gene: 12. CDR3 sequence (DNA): TGTGCCAGCAGCTTAGGCAGGACTAGTACGGAGACCCAGTACTTC. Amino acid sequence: CASSLGRTSTETQYF.

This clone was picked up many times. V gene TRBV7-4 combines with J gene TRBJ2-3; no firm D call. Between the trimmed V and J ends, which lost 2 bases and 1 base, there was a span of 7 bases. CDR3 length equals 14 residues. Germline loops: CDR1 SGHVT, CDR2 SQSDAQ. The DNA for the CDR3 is TGTGCCAGCAGCTTAAATAGTGGCACAGATACGCAGTATTTT. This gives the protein CASSLNSGTDTQYF.

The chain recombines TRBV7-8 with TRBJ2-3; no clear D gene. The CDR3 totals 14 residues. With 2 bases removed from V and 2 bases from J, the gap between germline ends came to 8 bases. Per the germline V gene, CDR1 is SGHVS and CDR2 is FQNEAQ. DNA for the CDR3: TGTGCCAGCAGCTTACATAGAAACACAGATACGCAGTATTTT. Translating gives CASSLHRNTDTQYF.

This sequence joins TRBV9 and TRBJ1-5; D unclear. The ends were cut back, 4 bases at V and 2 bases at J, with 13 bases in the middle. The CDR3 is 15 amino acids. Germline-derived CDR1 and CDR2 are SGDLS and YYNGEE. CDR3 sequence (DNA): TGTGCCAGCAGCCCTGGGGTGTCTGGCAATCAGCCCCAGCATTTT. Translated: CASSPGVSGNQPQHF.

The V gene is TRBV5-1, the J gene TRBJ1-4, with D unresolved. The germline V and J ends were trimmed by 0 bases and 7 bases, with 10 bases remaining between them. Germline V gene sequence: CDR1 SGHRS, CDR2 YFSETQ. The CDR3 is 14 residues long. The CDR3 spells CASSLGVSGEKLFF. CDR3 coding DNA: TGCGCCAGCAGCTTGGGAGTCTCTGGTGAAAAACTGTTTTTT.

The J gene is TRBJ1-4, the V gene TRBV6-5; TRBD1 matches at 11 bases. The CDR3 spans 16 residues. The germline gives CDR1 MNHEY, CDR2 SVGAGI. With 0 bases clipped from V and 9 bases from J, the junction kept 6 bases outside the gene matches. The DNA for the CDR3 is TGTGCCAGCAGTTACTCTCCGGGACAGGGGGATCAAAAACTGTTTTTT. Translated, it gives CASSYSPGQGDQKLFF.

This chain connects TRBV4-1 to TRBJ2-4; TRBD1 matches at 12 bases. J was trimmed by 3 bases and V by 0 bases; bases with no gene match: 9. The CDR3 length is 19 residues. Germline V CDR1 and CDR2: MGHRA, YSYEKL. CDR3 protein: CASSQDRGQGAAVKNIQYF. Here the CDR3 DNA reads TGCGCCAGCAGCCAAGATCGGGGACAGGGGGCTGCAGTCAAAAACATTCAGTACTTC.

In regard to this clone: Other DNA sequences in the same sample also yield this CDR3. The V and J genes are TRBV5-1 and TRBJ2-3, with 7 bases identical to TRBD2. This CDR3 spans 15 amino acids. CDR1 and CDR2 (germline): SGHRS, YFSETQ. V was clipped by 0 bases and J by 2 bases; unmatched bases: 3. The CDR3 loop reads CASSLAGRNTDTQYF. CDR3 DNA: TGCGCCAGCAGCTTGGCCGGGAGGAACACAGATACGCAGTATTTT.

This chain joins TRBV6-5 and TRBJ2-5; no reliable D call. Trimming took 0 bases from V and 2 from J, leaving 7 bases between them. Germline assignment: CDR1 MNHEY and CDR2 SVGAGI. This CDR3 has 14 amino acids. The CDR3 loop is CASSYSTLQETQYF. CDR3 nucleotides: TGTGCCAGCAGTTACTCGACCCTACAAGAGACCCAGTACTTC.

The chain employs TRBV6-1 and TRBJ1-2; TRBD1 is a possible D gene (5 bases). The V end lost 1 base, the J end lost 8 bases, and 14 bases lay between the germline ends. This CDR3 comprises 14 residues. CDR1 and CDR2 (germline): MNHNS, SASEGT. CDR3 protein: CASSEGSGGRGYTF. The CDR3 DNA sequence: TGTGCCAGCAGTGAAGGGTCTGGGGGAAGGGGCTACACCTTC.